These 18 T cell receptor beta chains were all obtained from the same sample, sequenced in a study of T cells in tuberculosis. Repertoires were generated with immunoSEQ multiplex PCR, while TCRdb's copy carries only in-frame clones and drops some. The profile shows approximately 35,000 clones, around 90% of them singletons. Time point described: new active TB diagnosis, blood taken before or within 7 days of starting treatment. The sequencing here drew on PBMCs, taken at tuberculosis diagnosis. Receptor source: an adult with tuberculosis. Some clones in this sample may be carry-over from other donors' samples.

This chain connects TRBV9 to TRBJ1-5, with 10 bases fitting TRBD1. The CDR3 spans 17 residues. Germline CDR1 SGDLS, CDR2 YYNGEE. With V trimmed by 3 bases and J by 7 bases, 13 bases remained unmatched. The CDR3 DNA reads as TGTGCCAGCAGCGCCAGTCGGGACAGGGGAACGAACCAGCCCCAGCATTTT. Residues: CASSASRDRGTNQPQHF.

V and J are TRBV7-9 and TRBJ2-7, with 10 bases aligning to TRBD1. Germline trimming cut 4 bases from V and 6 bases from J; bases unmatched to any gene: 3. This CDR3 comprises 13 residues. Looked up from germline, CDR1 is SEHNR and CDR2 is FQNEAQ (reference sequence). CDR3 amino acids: CASSSWTGGEQYF. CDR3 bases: TGTGCCAGCAGCTCCTGGACAGGGGGCGAGCAGTACTTC. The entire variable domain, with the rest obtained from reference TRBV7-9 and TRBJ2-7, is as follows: DTGVSQNPRHKITKRGQNVTFRCDPISEHNRLYWYRQTLGQGPEFLTYFQNEAQLEKSRLLSDRFSAERPKGSFSTLEIQRTEQGDSAMYLCASSSWTGGEQYFGPGTRLTVT.

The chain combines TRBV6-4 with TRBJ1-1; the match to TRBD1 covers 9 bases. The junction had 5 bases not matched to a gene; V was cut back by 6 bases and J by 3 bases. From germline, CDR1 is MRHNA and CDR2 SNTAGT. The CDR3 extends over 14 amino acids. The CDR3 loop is CASSRDRVDTEAFF. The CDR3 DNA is TGTGCCAGCAGCCGGGACAGGGTTGACACTGAAGCTTTCTTT.

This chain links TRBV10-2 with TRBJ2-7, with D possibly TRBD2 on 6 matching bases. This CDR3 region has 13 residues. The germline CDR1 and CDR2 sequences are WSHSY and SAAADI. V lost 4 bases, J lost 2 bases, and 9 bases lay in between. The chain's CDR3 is CASSGGTPYEQYF. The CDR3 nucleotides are TGCGCCAGCAGTGGCGGGACCCCCTACGAGCAGTACTTC.

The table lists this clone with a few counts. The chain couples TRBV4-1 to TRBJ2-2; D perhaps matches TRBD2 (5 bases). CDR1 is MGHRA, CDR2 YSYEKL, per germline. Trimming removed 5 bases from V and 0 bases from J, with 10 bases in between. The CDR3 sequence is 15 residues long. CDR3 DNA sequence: TGCGCCAGCAGCTTTGCGGGTGCGAACACCGGGGAGCTGTTTTTT. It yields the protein CASSFAGANTGELFF.

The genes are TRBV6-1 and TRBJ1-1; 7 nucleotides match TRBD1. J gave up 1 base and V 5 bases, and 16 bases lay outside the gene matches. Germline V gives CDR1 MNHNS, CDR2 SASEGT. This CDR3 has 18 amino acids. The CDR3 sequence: CASSKGLVRTGQNTEAFF. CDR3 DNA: TGTGCCAGCAGTAAAGGGCTCGTTAGGACAGGCCAGAACACTGAAGCTTTCTTT.

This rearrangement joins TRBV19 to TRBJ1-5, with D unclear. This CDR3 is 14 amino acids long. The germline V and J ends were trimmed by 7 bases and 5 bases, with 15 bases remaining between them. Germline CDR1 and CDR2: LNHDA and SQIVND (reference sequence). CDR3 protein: CASKVSGIYQPQHF. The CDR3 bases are TGTGCCAGTAAAGTTTCCGGGATCTATCAGCCCCAGCATTTT.

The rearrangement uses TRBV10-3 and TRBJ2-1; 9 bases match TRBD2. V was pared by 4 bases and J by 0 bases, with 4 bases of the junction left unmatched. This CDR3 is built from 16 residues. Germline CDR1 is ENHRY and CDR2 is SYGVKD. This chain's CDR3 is CAISGLAGNSYNEQFF. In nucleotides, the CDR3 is TGTGCCATCAGTGGGCTAGCGGGGAACTCCTACAATGAGCAGTTCTTC.

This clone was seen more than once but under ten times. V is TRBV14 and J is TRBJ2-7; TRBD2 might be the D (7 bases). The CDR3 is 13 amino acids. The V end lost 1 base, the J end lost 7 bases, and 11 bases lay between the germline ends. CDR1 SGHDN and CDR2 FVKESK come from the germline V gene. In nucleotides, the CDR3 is TGTGCCAGCAGCCAAGCCAGGGGAGGGGAGCAGTACTTC. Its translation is CASSQARGGEQYF. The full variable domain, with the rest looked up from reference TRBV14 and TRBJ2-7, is EAGVTQFPSHSVIEKGQTVTLRCDPISGHDNLYWYRRVMGKEIKFLLHFVKESKQDESGMPNNRFLAERTGGTYSTLKVQPAELEDSGVYFCASSQARGGEQYFGPGTRLTVT.

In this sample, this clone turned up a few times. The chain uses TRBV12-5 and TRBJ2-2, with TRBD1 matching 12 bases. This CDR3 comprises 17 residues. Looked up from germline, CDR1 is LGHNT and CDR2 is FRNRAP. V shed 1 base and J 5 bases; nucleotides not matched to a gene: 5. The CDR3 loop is CASGLGRDRGRTGELFF. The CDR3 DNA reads TGTGCTAGTGGTTTGGGCCGGGACAGGGGGCGGACCGGGGAGCTGTTTTTT.

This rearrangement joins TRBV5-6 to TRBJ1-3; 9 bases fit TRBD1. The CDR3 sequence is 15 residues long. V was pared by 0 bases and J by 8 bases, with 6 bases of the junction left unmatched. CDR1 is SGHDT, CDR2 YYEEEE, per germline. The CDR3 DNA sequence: TGTGCCAGCAGCTTGGTAGGACAGGGGTCGGACACCATATATTTT. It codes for CASSLVGQGSDTIYF.

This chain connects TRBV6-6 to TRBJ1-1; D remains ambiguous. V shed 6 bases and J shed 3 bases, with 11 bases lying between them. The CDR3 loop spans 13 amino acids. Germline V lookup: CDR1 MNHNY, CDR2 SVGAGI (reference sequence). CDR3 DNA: TGTGCCAGCAGACAGCAGAGGGACACTGAAGCTTTCTTT. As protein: CASRQQRDTEAFF.

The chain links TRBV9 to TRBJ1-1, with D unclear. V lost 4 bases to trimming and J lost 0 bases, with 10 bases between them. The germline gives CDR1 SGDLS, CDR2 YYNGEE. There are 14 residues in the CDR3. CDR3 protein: CASSKHGLNTEAFF. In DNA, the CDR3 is TGTGCCAGCAGCAAACACGGGTTGAACACTGAAGCTTTCTTT.

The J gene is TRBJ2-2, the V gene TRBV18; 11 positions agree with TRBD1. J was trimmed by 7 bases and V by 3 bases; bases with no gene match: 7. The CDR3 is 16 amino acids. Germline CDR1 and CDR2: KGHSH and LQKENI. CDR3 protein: CASSPQDRGLHGELFF. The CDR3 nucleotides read TGTGCCAGCTCACCCCAGGACAGGGGGCTTCACGGGGAGCTGTTTTTT. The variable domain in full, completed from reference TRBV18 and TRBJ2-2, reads NAGVMQNPRHLVRRRGQEARLRCSPMKGHSHVYWYRQLPEEGLKFMVYLQKENIIDESGMPKERFSAEFPKEGPSILRIQQVVRGDSAAYFCASSPQDRGLHGELFFGEGSRLTVL.

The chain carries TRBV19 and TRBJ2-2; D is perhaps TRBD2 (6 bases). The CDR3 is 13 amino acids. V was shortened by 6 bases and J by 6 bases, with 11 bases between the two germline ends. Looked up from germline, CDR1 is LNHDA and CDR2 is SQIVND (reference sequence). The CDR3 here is CASSAGNPGELFF. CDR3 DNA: TGTGCCAGTAGCGCGGGGAATCCCGGGGAGCTGTTTTTT.

The CDR3 sequence: CASSIPGGTDTQYF. The CDR3 DNA sequence: TGTGCCAGTAGTATTCCAGGGGGCACAGATACGCAGTATTTT. The chain has TRBV19 and TRBJ2-3; a possible D gene is TRBD1 (6 bases). Germline V gives CDR1 LNHDA, CDR2 SQIVND (reference sequence). There are 14 residues in the CDR3. The V gene lost 3 bases and the J gene lost 1 base, with 8 bases spanning the gap. The full variable domain, completed using reference TRBV19 and TRBJ2-3, is DGGITQSPKYLFRKEGQNVTLSCEQNLNHDAMYWYRQDPGQGLRLIYYSQIVNDFQKGDIAEGYSVSREKKESFPLTVTSAQKNPTAFYLCASSIPGGTDTQYFGPGTRLTVL.

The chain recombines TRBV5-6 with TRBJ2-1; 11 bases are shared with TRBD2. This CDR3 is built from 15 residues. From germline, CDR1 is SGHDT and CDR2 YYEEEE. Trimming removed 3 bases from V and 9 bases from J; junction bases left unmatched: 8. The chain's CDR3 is CASSSSGGLFIEQFF. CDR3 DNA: TGTGCCAGCAGCTCTAGCGGGGGGCTGTTTATTGAGCAGTTCTTC.

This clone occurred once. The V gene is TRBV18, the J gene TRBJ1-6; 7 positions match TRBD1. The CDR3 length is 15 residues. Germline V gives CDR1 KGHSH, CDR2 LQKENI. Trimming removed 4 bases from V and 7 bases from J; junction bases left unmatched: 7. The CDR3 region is CASSRTQGRNSPLHF. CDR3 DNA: TGTGCCAGCTCACGAACACAGGGGAGGAATTCACCCCTCCACTTT.